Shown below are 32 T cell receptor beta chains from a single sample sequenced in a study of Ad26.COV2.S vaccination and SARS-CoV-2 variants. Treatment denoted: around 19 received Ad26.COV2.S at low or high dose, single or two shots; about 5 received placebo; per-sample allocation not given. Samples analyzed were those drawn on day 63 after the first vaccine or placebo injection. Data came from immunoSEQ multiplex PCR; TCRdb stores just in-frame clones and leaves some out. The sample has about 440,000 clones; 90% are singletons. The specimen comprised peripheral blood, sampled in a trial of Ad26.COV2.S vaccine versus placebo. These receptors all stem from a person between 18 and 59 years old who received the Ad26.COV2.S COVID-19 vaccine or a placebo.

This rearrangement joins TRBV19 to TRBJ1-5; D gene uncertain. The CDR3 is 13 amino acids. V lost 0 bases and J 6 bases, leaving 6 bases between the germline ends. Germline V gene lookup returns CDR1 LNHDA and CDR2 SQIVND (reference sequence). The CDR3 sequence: CASSIDWSQPQHF. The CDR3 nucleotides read TGTGCCAGTAGTATAGACTGGAGTCAGCCCCAGCATTTT.

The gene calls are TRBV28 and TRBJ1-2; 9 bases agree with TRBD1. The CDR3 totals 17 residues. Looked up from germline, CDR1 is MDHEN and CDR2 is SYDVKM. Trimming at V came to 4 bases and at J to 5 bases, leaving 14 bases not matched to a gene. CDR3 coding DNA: TGTGCCAGCAGTTCACAACTCCCGGGACAGGGAACGTATGGCTACACCTTC. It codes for CASSSQLPGQGTYGYTF.

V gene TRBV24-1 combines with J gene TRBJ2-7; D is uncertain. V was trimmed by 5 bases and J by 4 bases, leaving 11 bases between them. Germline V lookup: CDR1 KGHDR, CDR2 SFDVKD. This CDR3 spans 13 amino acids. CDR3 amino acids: CATSGQPLYEQYF. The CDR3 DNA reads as TGTGCCACCAGTGGTCAGCCACTGTACGAGCAGTACTTC.

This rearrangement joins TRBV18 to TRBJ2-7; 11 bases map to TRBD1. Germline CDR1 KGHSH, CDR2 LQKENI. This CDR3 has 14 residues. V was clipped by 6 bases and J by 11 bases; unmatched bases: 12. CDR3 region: CASSPSGTGGREYF. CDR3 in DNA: TGTGCCAGCTCCCCCTCCGGGACAGGGGGAAGGGAGTACTTC.

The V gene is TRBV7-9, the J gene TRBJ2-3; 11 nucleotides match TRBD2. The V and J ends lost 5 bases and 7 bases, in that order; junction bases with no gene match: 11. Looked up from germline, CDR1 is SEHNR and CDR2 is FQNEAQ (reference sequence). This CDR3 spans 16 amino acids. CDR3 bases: TGTGCCAGCAGCCTTGTAGCGGGAGGGGACTTTTATACGCAGTATTTT. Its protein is CASSLVAGGDFYTQYF.

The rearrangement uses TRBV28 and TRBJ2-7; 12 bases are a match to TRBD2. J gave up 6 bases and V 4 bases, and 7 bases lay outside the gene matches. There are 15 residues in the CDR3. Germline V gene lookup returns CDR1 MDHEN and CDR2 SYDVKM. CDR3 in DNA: TGTGCCAGCAGTTCGGGACTAGCGGGCCTTTTCGAGCAGTACTTC. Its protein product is CASSSGLAGLFEQYF. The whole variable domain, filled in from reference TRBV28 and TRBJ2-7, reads DVKVTQSSRYLVKRTGEKVFLECVQDMDHENMFWYRQDPGLGLRLIYFSYDVKMKEKGDIPEGYSVSREKKERFSLILESASTNQTSMYLCASSSGLAGLFEQYFGPGTRLTVT.

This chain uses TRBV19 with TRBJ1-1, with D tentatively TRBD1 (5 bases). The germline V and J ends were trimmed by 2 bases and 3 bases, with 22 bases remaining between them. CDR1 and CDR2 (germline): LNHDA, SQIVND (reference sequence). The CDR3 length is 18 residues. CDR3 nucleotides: TGTGCCAGTAGTATAATCTCCGGGGTCCCAACAGGAGACACTGAAGCTTTCTTT. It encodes CASSIISGVPTGDTEAFF.

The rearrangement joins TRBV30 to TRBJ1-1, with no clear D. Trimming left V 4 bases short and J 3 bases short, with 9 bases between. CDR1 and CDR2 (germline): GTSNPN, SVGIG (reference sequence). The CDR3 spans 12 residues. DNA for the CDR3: TGTGCCTGGACCCGTAGGGACACTGAAGCTTTCTTT. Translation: CAWTRRDTEAFF. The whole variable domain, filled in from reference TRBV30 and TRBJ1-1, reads SQTIHQWPATLVQPVGSPLSLECTVEGTSNPNLYWYRQAAGRGLQLLFYSVGIGQISSEVPQNLSASRPQDRQFILSSKKLLLSDSGFYLCAWTRRDTEAFFGQGTRLTVV.

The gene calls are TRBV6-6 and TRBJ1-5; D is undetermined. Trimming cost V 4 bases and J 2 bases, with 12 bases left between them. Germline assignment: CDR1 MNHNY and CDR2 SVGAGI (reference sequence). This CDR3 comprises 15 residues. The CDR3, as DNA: TGTGCCAGCAGTTCACCAGGATGGGGCAATCAGCCCCAGCATTTT. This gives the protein CASSSPGWGNQPQHF.

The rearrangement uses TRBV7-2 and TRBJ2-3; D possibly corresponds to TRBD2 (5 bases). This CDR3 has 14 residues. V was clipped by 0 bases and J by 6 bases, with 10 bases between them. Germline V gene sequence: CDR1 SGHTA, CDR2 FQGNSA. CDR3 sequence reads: CASSLAGELDTQYF. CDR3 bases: TGTGCCAGCAGCTTAGCGGGAGAGCTGGATACGCAGTATTTT.

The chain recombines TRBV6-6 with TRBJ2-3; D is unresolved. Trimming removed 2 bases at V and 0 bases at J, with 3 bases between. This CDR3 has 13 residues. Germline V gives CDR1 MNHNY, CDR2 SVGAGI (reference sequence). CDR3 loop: CASSYMSTDTQYF. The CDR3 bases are TGTGCCAGCAGTTACATGAGCACAGATACGCAGTATTTT.

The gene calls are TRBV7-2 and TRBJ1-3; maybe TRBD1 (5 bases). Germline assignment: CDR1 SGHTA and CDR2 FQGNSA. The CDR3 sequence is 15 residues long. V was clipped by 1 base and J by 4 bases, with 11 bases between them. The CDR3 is CASSLEGGAGNTIYF. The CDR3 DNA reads TGTGCCAGCAGCTTAGAAGGAGGGGCGGGAAACACCATATATTTT.

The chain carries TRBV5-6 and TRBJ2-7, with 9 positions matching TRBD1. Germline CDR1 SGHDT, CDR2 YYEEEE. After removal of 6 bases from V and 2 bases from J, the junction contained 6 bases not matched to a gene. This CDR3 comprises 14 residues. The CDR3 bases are TGTGCCAGCAACACCGGGACAGGGACCTACGAGCAGTACTTC. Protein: CASNTGTGTYEQYF.

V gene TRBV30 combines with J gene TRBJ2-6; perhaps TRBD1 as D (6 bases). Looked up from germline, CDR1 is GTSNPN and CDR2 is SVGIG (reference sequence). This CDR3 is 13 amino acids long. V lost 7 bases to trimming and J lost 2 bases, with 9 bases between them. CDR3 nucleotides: TGTGCCTTAAACAGGGCTGGGGCCAACGTCCTGACTTTC. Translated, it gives CALNRAGANVLTF.

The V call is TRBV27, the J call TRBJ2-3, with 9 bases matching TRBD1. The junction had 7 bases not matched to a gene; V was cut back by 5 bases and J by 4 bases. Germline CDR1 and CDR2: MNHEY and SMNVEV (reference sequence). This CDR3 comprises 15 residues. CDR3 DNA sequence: TGTGCCAGCAGTAAGGACAGGGGAGGCCCAGATACGCAGTATTTT. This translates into CASSKDRGGPDTQYF.

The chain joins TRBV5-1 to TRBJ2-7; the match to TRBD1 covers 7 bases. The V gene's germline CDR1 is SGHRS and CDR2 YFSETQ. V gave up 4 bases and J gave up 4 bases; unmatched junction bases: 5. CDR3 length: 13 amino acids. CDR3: CASSQGQTYEQYF. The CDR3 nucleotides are TGCGCCAGCAGCCAGGGACAGACTTACGAGCAGTACTTC.

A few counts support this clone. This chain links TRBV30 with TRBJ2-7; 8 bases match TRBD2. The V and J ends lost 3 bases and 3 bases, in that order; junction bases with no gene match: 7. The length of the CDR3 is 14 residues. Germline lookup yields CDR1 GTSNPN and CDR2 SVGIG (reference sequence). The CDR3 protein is CAWRDREGLYEQYF. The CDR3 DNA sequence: TGTGCCTGGAGAGATCGGGAGGGCCTCTACGAGCAGTACTTC. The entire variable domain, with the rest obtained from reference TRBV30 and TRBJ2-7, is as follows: SQTIHQWPATLVQPVGSPLSLECTVEGTSNPNLYWYRQAAGRGLQLLFYSVGIGQISSEVPQNLSASRPQDRQFILSSKKLLLSDSGFYLCAWRDREGLYEQYFGPGTRLTVT.

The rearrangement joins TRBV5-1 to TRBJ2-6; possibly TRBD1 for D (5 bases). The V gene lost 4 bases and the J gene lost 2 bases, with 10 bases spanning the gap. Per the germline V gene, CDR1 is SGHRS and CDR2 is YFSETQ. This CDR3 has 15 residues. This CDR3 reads CASSLQATGANVLTF. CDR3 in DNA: TGCGCCAGCAGCCTACAGGCGACTGGGGCCAACGTCCTGACTTTC.

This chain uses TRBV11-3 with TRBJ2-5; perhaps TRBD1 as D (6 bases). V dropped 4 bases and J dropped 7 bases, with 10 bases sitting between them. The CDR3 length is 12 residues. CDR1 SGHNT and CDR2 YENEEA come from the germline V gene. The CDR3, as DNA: TGTGCCAGCAGCTCTGCCAGGGGGACCCAGTACTTC. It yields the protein CASSSARGTQYF.

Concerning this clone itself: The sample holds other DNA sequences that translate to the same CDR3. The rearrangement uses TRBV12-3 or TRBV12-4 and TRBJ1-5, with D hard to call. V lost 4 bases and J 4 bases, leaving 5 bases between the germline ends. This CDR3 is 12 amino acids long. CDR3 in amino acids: CASSSRNQPQHF. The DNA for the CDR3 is TGTGCCAGCAGTTCCCGTAATCAGCCCCAGCATTTT.

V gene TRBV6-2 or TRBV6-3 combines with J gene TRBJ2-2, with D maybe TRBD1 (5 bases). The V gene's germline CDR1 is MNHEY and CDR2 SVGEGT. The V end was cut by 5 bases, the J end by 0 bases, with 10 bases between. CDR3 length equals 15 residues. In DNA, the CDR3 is TGTGCCAGCAGTCCGTGGGGCGCGAACACCGGGGAGCTGTTTTTT. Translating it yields CASSPWGANTGELFF.

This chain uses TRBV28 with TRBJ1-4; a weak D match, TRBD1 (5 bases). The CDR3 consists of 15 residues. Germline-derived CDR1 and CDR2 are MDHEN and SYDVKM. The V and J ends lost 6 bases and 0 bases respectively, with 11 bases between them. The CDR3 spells CASRPPGPTNEKLFF. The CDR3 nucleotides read TGTGCCAGCAGACCCCCGGGGCCAACTAATGAAAAACTGTTTTTT. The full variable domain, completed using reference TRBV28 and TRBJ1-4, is DVKVTQSSRYLVKRTGEKVFLECVQDMDHENMFWYRQDPGLGLRLIYFSYDVKMKEKGDIPEGYSVSREKKERFSLILESASTNQTSMYLCASRPPGPTNEKLFFGSGTQLSVL.

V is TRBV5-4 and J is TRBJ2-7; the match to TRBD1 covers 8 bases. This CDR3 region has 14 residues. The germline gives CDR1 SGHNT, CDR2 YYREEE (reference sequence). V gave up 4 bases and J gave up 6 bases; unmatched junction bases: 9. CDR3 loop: CASSLGTGKAEQYF. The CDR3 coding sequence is TGTGCCAGCAGCCTAGGGACAGGAAAAGCCGAGCAGTACTTC.

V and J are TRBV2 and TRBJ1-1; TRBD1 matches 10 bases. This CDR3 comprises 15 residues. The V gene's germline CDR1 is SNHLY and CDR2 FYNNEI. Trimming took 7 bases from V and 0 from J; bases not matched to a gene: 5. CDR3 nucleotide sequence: TGTGCCAGCATCCGGGGACAGGGGATGAACACTGAAGCTTTCTTT. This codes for CASIRGQGMNTEAFF.

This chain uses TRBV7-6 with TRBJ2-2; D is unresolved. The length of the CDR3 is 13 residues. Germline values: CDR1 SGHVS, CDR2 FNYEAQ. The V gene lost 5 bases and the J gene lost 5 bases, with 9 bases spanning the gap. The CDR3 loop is CASSRLRTGELFF. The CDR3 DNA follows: TGTGCCAGCAGCCGCCTGAGAACCGGGGAGCTGTTTTTT. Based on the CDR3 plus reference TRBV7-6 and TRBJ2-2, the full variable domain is GAGVSQSPRYKVTKRGQDVALRCDPISGHVSLYWYRQALGQGPEFLTYFNYEAQQDKSGLPNDRFSAERPEGSISTLTIQRTEQRDSAMYRCASSRLRTGELFFGEGSRLTVL.

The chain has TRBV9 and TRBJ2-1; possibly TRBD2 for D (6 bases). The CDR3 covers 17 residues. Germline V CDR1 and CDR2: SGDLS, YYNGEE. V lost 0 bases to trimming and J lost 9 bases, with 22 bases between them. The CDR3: CASSVGHMAAGLTEQFF. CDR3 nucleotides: TGTGCCAGCAGCGTAGGTCACATGGCGGCGGGGTTGACTGAGCAGTTCTTC.

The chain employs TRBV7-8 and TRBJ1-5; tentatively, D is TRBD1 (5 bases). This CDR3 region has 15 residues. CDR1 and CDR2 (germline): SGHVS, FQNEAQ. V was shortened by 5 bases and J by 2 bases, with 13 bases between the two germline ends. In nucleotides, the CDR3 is TGTGCCAGCAGCCTCTTCCGGGGCCGCAATCAGCCCCAGCATTTT. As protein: CASSLFRGRNQPQHF.

The CDR3 region is CASSVADISTDTQYF. The CDR3 nucleotides are TGTGCCAGCAGCGTAGCAGATATAAGCACAGATACGCAGTATTTT. The genes are TRBV9 and TRBJ2-3; no definite D call. Germline V gives CDR1 SGDLS, CDR2 YYNGEE. V was trimmed by 0 bases and J by 0 bases, leaving 8 bases between them. This CDR3 region has 15 residues.

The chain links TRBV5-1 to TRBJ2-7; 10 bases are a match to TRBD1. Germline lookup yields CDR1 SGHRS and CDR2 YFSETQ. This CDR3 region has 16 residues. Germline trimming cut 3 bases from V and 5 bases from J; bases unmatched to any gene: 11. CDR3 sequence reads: CASSWAQGTGVDEQYF. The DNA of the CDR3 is TGCGCCAGCAGCTGGGCCCAGGGGACAGGGGTAGACGAGCAGTACTTC.

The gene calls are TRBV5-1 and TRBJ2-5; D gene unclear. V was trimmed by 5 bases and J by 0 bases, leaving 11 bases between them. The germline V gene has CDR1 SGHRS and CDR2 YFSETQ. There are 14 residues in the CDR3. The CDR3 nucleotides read TGCGCCAGCAGTGCTAGTTGGTACCAAGAGACCCAGTACTTC. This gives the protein CASSASWYQETQYF.

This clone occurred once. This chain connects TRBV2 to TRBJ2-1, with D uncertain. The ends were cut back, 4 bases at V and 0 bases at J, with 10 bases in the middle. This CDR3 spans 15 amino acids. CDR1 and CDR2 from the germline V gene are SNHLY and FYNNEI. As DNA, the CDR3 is TGTGCCAGCAGTGTAGACCTCAGCTCCTACAATGAGCAGTTCTTC. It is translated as CASSVDLSSYNEQFF. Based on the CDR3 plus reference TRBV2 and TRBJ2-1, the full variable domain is EPEVTQTPSHQVTQMGQEVILRCVPISNHLYFYWYRQILGQKVEFLVSFYNNEISEKSEIFDDQFSVERPDGSNFTLKIRSTKLEDSAMYFCASSVDLSSYNEQFFGPGTRLTVL.

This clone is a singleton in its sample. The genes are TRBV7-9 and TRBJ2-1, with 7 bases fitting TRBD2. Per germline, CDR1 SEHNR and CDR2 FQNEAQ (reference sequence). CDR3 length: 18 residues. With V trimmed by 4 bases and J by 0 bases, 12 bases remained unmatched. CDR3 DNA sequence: TGTGCCAGCAGCTCGAACAGCGGGGAGAAGAGCTCCTACAATGAGCAGTTCTTC. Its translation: CASSSNSGEKSSYNEQFF.